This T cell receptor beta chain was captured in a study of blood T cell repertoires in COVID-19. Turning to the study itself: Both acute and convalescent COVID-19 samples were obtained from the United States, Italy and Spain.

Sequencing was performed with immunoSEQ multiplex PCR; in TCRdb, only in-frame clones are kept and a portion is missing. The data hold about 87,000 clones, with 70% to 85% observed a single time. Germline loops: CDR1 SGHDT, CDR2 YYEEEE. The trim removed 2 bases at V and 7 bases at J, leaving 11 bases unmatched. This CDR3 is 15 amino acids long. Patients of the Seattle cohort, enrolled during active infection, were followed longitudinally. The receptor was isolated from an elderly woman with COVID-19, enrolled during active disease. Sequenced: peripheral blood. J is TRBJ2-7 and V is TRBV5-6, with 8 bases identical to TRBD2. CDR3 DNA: TGTGCCAGCAGCTTCCGTACTAGTCGGGAGGGGGAGCAGTACTTC. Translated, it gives CASSFRTSREGEQYF.